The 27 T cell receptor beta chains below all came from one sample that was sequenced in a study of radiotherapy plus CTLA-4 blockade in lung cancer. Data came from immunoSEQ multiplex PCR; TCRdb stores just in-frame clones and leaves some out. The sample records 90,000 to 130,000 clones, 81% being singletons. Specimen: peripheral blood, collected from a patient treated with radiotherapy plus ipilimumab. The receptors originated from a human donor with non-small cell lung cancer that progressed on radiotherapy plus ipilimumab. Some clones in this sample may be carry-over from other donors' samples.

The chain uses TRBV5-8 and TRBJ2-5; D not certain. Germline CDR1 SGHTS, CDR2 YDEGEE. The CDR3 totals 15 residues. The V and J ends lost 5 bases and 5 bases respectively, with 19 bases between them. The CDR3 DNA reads TGTGCCAGCAGTCATCGACATGGAAAAGGGGAGACCCAGTACTTC. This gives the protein CASSHRHGKGETQYF. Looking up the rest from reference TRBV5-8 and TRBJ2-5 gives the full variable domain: EAGVTQSPTHLIKTRGQQATLRCSPISGHTSVYWYQQALGLGLQFLLWYDEGEERNRGNFPPRFSGRQFPNYSSELNVNALELEDSALYLCASSHRHGKGETQYFGPGTRLLVL.

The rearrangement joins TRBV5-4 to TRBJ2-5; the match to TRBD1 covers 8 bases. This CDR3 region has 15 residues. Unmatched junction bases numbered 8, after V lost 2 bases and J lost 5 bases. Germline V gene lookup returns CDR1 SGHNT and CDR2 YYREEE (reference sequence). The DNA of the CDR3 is TGTGCCAGCAGCTTACCGGACAGGGATTGGGAGACCCAGTACTTC. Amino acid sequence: CASSLPDRDWETQYF.

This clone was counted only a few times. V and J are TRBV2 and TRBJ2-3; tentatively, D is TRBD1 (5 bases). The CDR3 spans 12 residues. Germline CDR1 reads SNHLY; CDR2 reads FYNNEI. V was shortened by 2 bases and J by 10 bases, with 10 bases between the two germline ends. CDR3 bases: TGTGCCAGCAGTGAATCCGGACATCCGCAGTATTTT. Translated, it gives CASSESGHPQYF. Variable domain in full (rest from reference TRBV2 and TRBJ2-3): EPEVTQTPSHQVTQMGQEVILRCVPISNHLYFYWYRQILGQKVEFLVSFYNNEISEKSEIFDDQFSVERPDGSNFTLKIRSTKLEDSAMYFCASSESGHPQYFGPGTRLTVL.

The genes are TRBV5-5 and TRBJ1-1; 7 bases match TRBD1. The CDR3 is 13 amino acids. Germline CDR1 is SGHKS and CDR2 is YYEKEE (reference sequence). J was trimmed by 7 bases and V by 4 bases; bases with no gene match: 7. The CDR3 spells CASSRDRANEAFF. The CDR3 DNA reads TGTGCCAGCAGCAGAGACAGGGCGAATGAAGCTTTCTTT.

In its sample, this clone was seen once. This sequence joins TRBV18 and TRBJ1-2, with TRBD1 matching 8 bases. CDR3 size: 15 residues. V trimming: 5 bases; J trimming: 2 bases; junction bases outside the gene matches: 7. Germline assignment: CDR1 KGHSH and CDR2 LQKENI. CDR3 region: CASSRDRGDNYGYTF. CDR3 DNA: TGTGCCAGCTCAAGAGACAGGGGCGACAACTATGGCTACACCTTC.

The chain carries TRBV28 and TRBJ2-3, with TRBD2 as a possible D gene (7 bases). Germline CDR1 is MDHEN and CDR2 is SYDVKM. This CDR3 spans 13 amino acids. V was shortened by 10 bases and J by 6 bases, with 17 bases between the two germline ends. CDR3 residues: CATVGGARDTQYF. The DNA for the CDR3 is TGTGCCACCGTTGGGGGGGCGCGGGATACGCAGTATTTT.

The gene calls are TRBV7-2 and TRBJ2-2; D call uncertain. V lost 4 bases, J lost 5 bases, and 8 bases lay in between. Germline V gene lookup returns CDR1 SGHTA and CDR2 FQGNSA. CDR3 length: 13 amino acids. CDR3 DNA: TGTGCCAGCAGCTCCCAAAGGACCGGGGAGCTGTTTTTT. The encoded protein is CASSSQRTGELFF.

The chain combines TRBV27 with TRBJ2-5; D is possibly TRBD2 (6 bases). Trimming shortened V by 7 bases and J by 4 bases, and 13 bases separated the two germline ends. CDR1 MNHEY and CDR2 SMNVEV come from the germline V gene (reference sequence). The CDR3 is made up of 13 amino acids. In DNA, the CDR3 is TGTGCCAGCACCCAAAGGAGGGGAGAGACCCAGTACTTC. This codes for CASTQRRGETQYF.

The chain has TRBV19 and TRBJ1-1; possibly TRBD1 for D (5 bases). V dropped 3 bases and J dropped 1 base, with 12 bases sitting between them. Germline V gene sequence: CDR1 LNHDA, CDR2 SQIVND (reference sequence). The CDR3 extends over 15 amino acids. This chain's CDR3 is CASSMKGNSNTEAFF. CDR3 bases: TGTGCCAGTAGTATGAAGGGGAACTCGAACACTGAAGCTTTCTTT.

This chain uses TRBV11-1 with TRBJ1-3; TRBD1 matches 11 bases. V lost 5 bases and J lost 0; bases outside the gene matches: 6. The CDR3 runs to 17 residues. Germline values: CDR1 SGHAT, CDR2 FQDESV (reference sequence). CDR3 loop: CASSLRTGGISGNTIYF. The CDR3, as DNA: TGTGCCAGCAGCCTACGGACAGGGGGCATCTCTGGAAACACCATATATTTT.

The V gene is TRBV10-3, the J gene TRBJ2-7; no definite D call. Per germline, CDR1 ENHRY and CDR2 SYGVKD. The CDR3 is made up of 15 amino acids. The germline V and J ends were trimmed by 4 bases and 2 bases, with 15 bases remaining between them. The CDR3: CAISALAEKTYEQYF. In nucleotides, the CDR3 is TGTGCCATCAGTGCTTTGGCAGAGAAAACCTACGAGCAGTACTTC.

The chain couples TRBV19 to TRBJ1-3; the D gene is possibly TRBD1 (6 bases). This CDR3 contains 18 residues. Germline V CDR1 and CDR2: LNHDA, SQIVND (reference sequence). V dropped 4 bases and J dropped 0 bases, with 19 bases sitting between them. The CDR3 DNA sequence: TGTGCCAGTAGTAGGGACACATACTTACTCTACTCTGGAAACACCATATATTTT. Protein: CASSRDTYLLYSGNTIYF.

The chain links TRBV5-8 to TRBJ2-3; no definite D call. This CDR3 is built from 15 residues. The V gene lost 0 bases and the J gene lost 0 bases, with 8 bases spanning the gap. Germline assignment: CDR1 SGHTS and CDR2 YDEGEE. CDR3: CASSLDFVSTDTQYF. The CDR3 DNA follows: TGTGCCAGCAGCTTGGATTTCGTTAGCACAGATACGCAGTATTTT.

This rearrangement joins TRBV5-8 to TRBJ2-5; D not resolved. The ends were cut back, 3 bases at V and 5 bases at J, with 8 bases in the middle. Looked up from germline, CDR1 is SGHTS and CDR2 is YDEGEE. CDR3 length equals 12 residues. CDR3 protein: CASSSLFETQYF. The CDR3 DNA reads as TGTGCCAGCAGCTCCCTCTTTGAGACCCAGTACTTC.

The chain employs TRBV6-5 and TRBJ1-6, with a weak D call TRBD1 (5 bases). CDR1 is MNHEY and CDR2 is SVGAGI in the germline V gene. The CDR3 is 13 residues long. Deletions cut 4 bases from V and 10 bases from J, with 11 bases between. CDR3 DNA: TGTGCCAGCAGTTTGAGCAGGGAATCACCCCTCCACTTT. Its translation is CASSLSRESPLHF.

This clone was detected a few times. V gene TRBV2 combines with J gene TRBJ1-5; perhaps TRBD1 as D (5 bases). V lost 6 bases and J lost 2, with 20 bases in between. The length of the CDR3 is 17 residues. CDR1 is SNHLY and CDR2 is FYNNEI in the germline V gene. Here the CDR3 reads CASSQIPRERGNQPQHF. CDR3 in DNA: TGTGCCAGCAGCCAAATCCCCAGGGAAAGGGGCAATCAGCCCCAGCATTTT.

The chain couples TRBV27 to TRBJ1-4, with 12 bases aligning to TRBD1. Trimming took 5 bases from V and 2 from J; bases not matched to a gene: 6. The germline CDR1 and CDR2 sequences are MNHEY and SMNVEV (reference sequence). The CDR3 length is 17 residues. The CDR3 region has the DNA TGTGCCAGCAGTCCTCGGGACAGGGGGCGGACTAATGAAAAACTGTTTTTT. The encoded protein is CASSPRDRGRTNEKLFF.

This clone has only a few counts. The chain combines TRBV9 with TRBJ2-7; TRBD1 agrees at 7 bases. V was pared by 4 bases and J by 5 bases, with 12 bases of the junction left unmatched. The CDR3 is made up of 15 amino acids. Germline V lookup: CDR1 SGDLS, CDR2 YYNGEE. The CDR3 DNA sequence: TGTGCCAGCAGCCAATCTCTCGACAGGGTCGACGAGCAGTACTTC. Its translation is CASSQSLDRVDEQYF.

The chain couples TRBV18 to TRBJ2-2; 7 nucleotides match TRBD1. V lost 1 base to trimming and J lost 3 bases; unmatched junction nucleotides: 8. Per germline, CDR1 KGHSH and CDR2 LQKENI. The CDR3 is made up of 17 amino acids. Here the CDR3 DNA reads TGTGCCAGCTCACCACGAGGGGGCTCGATCGACACCGGGGAGCTGTTTTTT. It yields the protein CASSPRGGSIDTGELFF. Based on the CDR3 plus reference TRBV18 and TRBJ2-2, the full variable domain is NAGVMQNPRHLVRRRGQEARLRCSPMKGHSHVYWYRQLPEEGLKFMVYLQKENIIDESGMPKERFSAEFPKEGPSILRIQQVVRGDSAAYFCASSPRGGSIDTGELFFGEGSRLTVL.

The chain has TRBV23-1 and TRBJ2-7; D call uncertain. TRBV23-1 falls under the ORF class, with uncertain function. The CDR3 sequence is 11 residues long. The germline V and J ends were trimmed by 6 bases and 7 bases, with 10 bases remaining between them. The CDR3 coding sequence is TGCGCCAGCAGCCTAGGGAAAGAGCAGTACTTC. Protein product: CASSLGKEQYF.

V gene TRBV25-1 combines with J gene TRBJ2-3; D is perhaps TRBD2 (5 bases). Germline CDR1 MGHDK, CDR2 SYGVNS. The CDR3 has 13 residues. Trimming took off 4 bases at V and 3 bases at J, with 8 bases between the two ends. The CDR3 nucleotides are TGTGCCAGCAGTGTGCGGGTAACAGATACGCAGTATTTT. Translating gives CASSVRVTDTQYF.

The CDR3 DNA is TGTGCCAGCAGTTACAAGGGACAGATCACAGATACGCAGTATTTT. This gives the protein CASSYKGQITDTQYF. This chain links TRBV6-5 with TRBJ2-3; 7 bases fit TRBD1. CDR1 is MNHEY, CDR2 SVGAGI, per germline. V trimming: 2 bases; J trimming: 2 bases; junction bases outside the gene matches: 4. The CDR3 runs to 15 residues.

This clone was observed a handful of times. The CDR3 here is CASSFSAQEQYF. As DNA, the CDR3 is TGTGCCAGCAGTTTCAGTGCTCAGGAGCAGTACTTC. This sequence joins TRBV28 and TRBJ2-7; D unclear. CDR1 MDHEN and CDR2 SYDVKM come from the germline V gene. Trimming took off 3 bases at V and 7 bases at J, with 10 bases between the two ends. CDR3 length: 12 amino acids.

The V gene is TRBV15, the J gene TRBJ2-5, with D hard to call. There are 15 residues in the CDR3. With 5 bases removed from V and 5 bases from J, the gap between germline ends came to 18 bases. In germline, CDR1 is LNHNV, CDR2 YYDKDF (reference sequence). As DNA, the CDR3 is TGTGCCACCAGCGGCAACAGTGGTGATGCTGAGACCCAGTACTTC. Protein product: CATSGNSGDAETQYF.

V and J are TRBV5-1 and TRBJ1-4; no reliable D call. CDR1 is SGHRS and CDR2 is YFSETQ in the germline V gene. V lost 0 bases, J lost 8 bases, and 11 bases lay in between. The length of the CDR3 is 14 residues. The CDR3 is CASSLEGFGEKLFF. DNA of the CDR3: TGCGCCAGCAGCTTGGAGGGCTTTGGGGAAAAACTGTTTTTT.

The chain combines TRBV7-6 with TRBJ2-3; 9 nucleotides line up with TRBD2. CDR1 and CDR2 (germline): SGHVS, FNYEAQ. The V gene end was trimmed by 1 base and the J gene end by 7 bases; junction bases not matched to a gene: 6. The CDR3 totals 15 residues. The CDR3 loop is CASSLEAGGPYTQYF. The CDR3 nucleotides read TGTGCCAGCAGCTTAGAGGCGGGGGGGCCATATACGCAGTATTTT.

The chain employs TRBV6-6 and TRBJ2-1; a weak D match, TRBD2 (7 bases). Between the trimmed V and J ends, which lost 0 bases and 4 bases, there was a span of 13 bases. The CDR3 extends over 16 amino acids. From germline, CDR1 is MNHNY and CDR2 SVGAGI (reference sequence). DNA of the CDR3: TGTGCCAGCAGTTACTCGAGAGGGGGGGGATACAATGAGCAGTTCTTC. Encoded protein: CASSYSRGGGYNEQFF.